The 32 T cell receptor beta chains presented below share a single source sample, sequenced in a study of CD8+ T cells in alopecia areata. This sample's treatment: oral pan-JAK inhibitor, 5-10 mg twice daily. Extracted from the samples, RNA was reverse transcribed into cDNA to serve as the sequencing template. Sequencing used immunoSEQ multiplex PCR; TCRdb keeps in-frame clones, though not all of them. The data show 150,000 to 200,000 clones, over 45% seen once. The sample in question was CD4+ T cells sorted from blood, obtained at week 24, from a patient treated with tofacitinib. All receptors come from a human donor with alopecia areata.

The J gene is TRBJ2-3, the V gene TRBV15; 11 nucleotides match TRBD2. CDR1 is LNHNV, CDR2 YYDKDF, per germline (reference sequence). This CDR3 region has 16 residues. Trimming at V came to 3 bases and at J to 4 bases, leaving 6 bases not matched to a gene. The CDR3: CATSRGSGRAADTQYF. The CDR3 DNA is TGTGCCACCAGCAGGGGTAGCGGGAGGGCGGCAGATACGCAGTATTTT.

The V gene is TRBV29-1, the J gene TRBJ2-3, with D perhaps TRBD2 (7 bases). V was pared by 4 bases and J by 4 bases, with 21 bases between. Germline V gene sequence: CDR1 SQVTM, CDR2 ANQGSEA. This CDR3 spans 16 amino acids. The CDR3 DNA is TGCAGCGTTGGGGGCGGCCCGGGGGGCGGGGCAGATACGCAGTATTTT. Encoded protein: CSVGGGPGGGADTQYF.

This sequence joins TRBV5-1 and TRBJ2-5; 9 bases are a match to TRBD1. The V segment lost 4 bases and the J segment 5 bases; nucleotides outside the gene matches: 3. The CDR3 spans 13 residues. Looked up from germline, CDR1 is SGHRS and CDR2 is YFSETQ. CDR3 loop: CASSTGTGETQYF. CDR3 sequence (DNA): TGCGCCAGCAGCACCGGGACAGGGGAGACCCAGTACTTC.

The count of this clone is one. CDR3 residues: CAWSPPSVLRGVIQYF. For the CDR3, the DNA is TGTGCCTGGAGTCCGCCCTCGGTCTTACGAGGCGTCATTCAGTACTTC. This chain links TRBV30 with TRBJ2-4, with D uncertain. The CDR3 length is 16 residues. V was trimmed by 2 bases and J by 9 bases, leaving 23 bases between them. CDR1 is GTSNPN, CDR2 SVGIG, per germline (reference sequence).

This rearrangement joins TRBV10-3 to TRBJ1-4; D call uncertain. The CDR3 runs to 15 residues. Trimming took 0 bases from V and 8 from J, leaving 13 bases between them. Per germline, CDR1 ENHRY and CDR2 SYGVKD. The CDR3 region has the DNA TGTGCCATCAGTGAGTCGATAGGGCGGGGAGAAAAACTGTTTTTT. It specifies CAISESIGRGEKLFF.

The chain uses TRBV5-1 and TRBJ2-6; 10 bases match TRBD1. CDR3 length equals 19 residues. Germline V lookup: CDR1 SGHRS, CDR2 YFSETQ. Trimming cost V 3 bases and J 0 bases; bases outside gene matches: 9. CDR3 sequence (DNA): TGCGCCAGCAGCTCACCGACAGGGGGCGCAAACTCTGGGGCCAACGTCCTGACTTTC. It yields the protein CASSSPTGGANSGANVLTF.

This clone was observed once. The chain uses TRBV6-5 and TRBJ1-2, with a tentative D call TRBD1 (6 bases). Germline-derived CDR1 and CDR2 are MNHEY and SVGAGI. Trimming pared 4 bases from V and 7 bases from J, leaving 13 bases between. This CDR3 comprises 13 residues. The chain's CDR3 is CASSLNREFGYTF. CDR3 DNA sequence: TGTGCCAGCAGTTTAAACAGGGAGTTTGGCTACACCTTC.

This clone was detected only a few times. The rearrangement uses TRBV29-1 and TRBJ2-5, with TRBD2 matching 11 bases. Germline CDR1 and CDR2: SQVTM and ANQGSEA. The V gene end was trimmed by 6 bases and the J gene end by 1 base; junction bases not matched to a gene: 7. CDR3 size: 15 residues. CDR3 sequence (DNA): TGCAGCGTGCGTACTAGCGGGAGAGCCCAAGAGACCCAGTACTTC. Protein sequence: CSVRTSGRAQETQYF.

The chain employs TRBV5-6 and TRBJ2-1; 7 nucleotides match TRBD2. With 4 bases clipped from V and 10 bases from J, the junction kept 8 bases outside the gene matches. The CDR3 is 13 amino acids. Per germline, CDR1 SGHDT and CDR2 YYEEEE. In nucleotides, the CDR3 is TGTGCCAGCAGCAGGGCCGGGACTACCGAGCAGTTCTTC. It translates to CASSRAGTTEQFF. Based on the CDR3 plus reference TRBV5-6 and TRBJ2-1, the full variable domain is DAGVTQSPTHLIKTRGQQVTLRCSPKSGHDTVSWYQQALGQGPQFIFQYYEEEERQRGNFPDRFSGHQFPNYSSELNVNALLLGDSALYLCASSRAGTTEQFFGPGTRLTVL.

The rearrangement uses TRBV4-1 and TRBJ2-7, with 9 bases matching TRBD1. V lost 4 bases and J lost 3; bases outside the gene matches: 4. Germline CDR1 and CDR2: MGHRA and YSYEKL. This CDR3 is built from 14 residues. The CDR3, as DNA: TGCGCCAGCAGCCGGACAGGGGAGATCTACGAGCAGTACTTC. This translates into CASSRTGEIYEQYF.

This rearrangement joins TRBV29-1 to TRBJ2-4, with no clear D. CDR1 SQVTM and CDR2 ANQGSEA come from the germline V gene. Deletions cut 6 bases from V and 3 bases from J, with 15 bases between. CDR3 length equals 14 residues. In DNA, the CDR3 is TGCAGCGTGACGCCGGACGGTAACAAAAACATTCAGTACTTC. This translates into CSVTPDGNKNIQYF.

The chain links TRBV14 to TRBJ2-3; 9 nucleotides line up with TRBD2. CDR1 SGHDN and CDR2 FVKESK come from the germline V gene. The CDR3 runs to 15 residues. The J segment lost 0 bases and the V segment lost 3 bases, leaving 1 base of the junction unmatched. The CDR3 DNA sequence: TGTGCCAGCAGCCAGACTAGCGGCAGCACAGATACGCAGTATTTT. Translating gives CASSQTSGSTDTQYF.

The chain uses TRBV18 and TRBJ2-2; 7 bases align to TRBD2. The CDR3 is 15 amino acids. The J segment lost 3 bases and the V segment lost 3 bases, leaving 4 bases of the junction unmatched. Germline CDR1 reads KGHSH; CDR2 reads LQKENI. CDR3 in amino acids: CASSPEAGDTGELFF. CDR3 nucleotide sequence: TGTGCCAGCTCACCTGAGGCGGGAGACACCGGGGAGCTGTTTTTT. Complete variable domain (other parts from reference TRBV18 and TRBJ2-2): NAGVMQNPRHLVRRRGQEARLRCSPMKGHSHVYWYRQLPEEGLKFMVYLQKENIIDESGMPKERFSAEFPKEGPSILRIQQVVRGDSAAYFCASSPEAGDTGELFFGEGSRLTVL.

The chain carries TRBV9 and TRBJ2-2, with D perhaps matching TRBD1 (7 bases). Germline-derived CDR1 and CDR2 are SGDLS and YYNGEE. This CDR3 has 17 amino acids. Trimming cost V 0 bases and J 3 bases, with 15 bases left between them. Here the CDR3 reads CASSVAGGQSHTGELFF. The CDR3 nucleotides are TGTGCCAGCAGCGTAGCCGGGGGACAGTCTCACACCGGGGAGCTGTTTTTT.

This clone has just a few counts. J is TRBJ1-2 and V is TRBV28; D ambiguous. Germline V CDR1 and CDR2: MDHEN, SYDVKM. CDR3 length: 13 residues. Trimming removed 0 bases from V and 8 bases from J, with 10 bases in between. CDR3 in amino acids: CASSLWSLLGYTF. CDR3 in DNA: TGTGCCAGCAGTTTATGGAGTCTGCTCGGCTACACCTTC.

This clone was picked up a small number of times. V gene TRBV5-6 combines with J gene TRBJ2-1; D gene ambiguous. This CDR3 has 15 residues. V lost 1 base and J lost 6, with 14 bases in between. Germline V lookup: CDR1 SGHDT, CDR2 YYEEEE. CDR3 nucleotides: TGTGCCAGCAGCTTGTTCAGTCCGCGGATCAATGAGCAGTTCTTC. Amino acids: CASSLFSPRINEQFF.

The V call is TRBV15, the J call TRBJ1-1; D gene uncertain. V gave up 0 bases and J gave up 8 bases, with 7 bases separating them. Germline V gene lookup returns CDR1 LNHNV and CDR2 YYDKDF (reference sequence). The CDR3 covers 12 residues. CDR3 nucleotides: TGTGCCACCAGCAGAGATTTCGGGGAAGCTTTCTTT. Encoded protein: CATSRDFGEAFF.

This chain joins TRBV28 and TRBJ1-2, with a possible D match to TRBD1 (6 bases). The length of the CDR3 is 12 residues. The V gene lost 5 bases and the J gene lost 6 bases, with 10 bases spanning the gap. Germline CDR1 is MDHEN and CDR2 is SYDVKM. The CDR3 reads CASSTGLDGYTF. The CDR3 DNA follows: TGTGCCAGCAGTACAGGGTTGGATGGCTACACCTTC.

The chain is built from TRBV2 and TRBJ1-4, with D perhaps matching TRBD1 (6 bases). In germline, CDR1 is SNHLY, CDR2 FYNNEI. Trimming left V 7 bases short and J 4 bases short, with 13 bases between. CDR3 length: 14 amino acids. The DNA of the CDR3 is TGTGCCAGCATTGGACAGCCTCTTAATGAAAAACTGTTTTTT. It translates to CASIGQPLNEKLFF.

This chain links TRBV2 with TRBJ2-7, with D hard to call. The CDR3 extends over 14 amino acids. Looked up from germline, CDR1 is SNHLY and CDR2 is FYNNEI. V lost 4 bases and J lost 2, with 12 bases in between. The CDR3 DNA follows: TGTGCCAGCAGTGTCTTTCATGGTCCCTACGAGCAGTACTTC. It encodes CASSVFHGPYEQYF.

This chain joins TRBV9 and TRBJ1-2; D ambiguous. The germline V gene encodes CDR1 SGDLS and CDR2 YYNGEE. The V end lost 0 bases, the J end lost 7 bases, and 7 bases lay between the germline ends. The CDR3 extends over 12 amino acids. CDR3 coding DNA: TGTGCCAGCAGCGTAGGAGGGTTTGGCTACACCTTC. Translation gives CASSVGGFGYTF.

In this sample, this clone turned up a few times. The chain uses TRBV2 and TRBJ2-6, with TRBD2 matching over 9 bases. The CDR3 runs 19 residues. Per germline, CDR1 SNHLY and CDR2 FYNNEI. V shed 7 bases and J 0 bases; nucleotides not matched to a gene: 13. CDR3 sequence (DNA): TGTGCCAGCACTCCGCCGGCGGCGGGGGGGACCTCTGGGGCCAACGTCCTGACTTTC. This codes for CASTPPAAGGTSGANVLTF.

This clone was seen a few times. The chain carries TRBV6-6 and TRBJ2-1; 12 bases line up with TRBD2. The germline gives CDR1 MNHNY, CDR2 SVGAGI (reference sequence). The V segment lost 5 bases and the J segment 14 bases; nucleotides outside the gene matches: 7. This CDR3 comprises 13 residues. The CDR3 region has the DNA TGTGCCAGCAGTGCACTAGCGGGGGGACGAAAGTTCTTC. Its protein is CASSALAGGRKFF.

To note about this clone: The sample holds other DNA sequences that translate to the same CDR3. The chain couples TRBV18 to TRBJ2-7; D possibly corresponds to TRBD2 (6 bases). This CDR3 spans 13 amino acids. The germline V gene has CDR1 KGHSH and CDR2 LQKENI. Trimming took off 0 bases at V and 3 bases at J, with 6 bases between the two ends. CDR3 residues: CASSPPGGYEQYF. CDR3 coding DNA: TGTGCCAGCTCACCACCGGGAGGCTACGAGCAGTACTTC.

This chain links TRBV4-3 with TRBJ2-5; the match to TRBD2 covers 9 bases. The CDR3 length is 16 residues. V shed 1 base, J shed 5 bases, and the junction held 8 bases outside the gene matches. Germline assignment: CDR1 LGHNA and CDR2 YSLEER. CDR3 region: CASSQVKGGRGETQYF. DNA for the CDR3: TGCGCCAGCAGCCAAGTAAAAGGCGGGAGGGGCGAGACCCAGTACTTC.

Note on this clone: A read error may account for a junction end that differs from germline. The rearrangement links TRBV10-3 to TRBJ2-1; 8 bases match TRBD1. CDR1 and CDR2 from the germline V gene are ENHRY and SYGVKD. The CDR3 extends over 14 amino acids. CDR3 sequence: CAIGGTGSFNEQFF. The DNA of the CDR3 is TGTGCCATCGGGGGGACAGGATCCTTCAATGAGCAGTTCTTC.

The CDR3, as DNA: TGCAGCGTTGAAGTACCGCGCTCTGGAAACACCATATATTTT. Translated, it gives CSVEVPRSGNTIYF. V is TRBV29-1 and J is TRBJ1-3, with D unresolved. Germline lookup yields CDR1 SQVTM and CDR2 ANQGSEA. V was cut by 1 base and J by 0 bases, with 7 bases left in between. This CDR3 has 14 residues.

This chain uses TRBV2 with TRBJ1-1, with D perhaps matching TRBD1 (6 bases). The V end was cut by 6 bases, the J end by 2 bases, with 10 bases between. Germline CDR1 SNHLY, CDR2 FYNNEI. The CDR3 contains 13 residues. The CDR3 DNA follows: TGTGCCAGCAGGGAGGGGGATAACACTGAAGCTTTCTTT. This translates into CASREGDNTEAFF. The full variable domain, with the rest looked up from reference TRBV2 and TRBJ1-1, is EPEVTQTPSHQVTQMGQEVILRCVPISNHLYFYWYRQILGQKVEFLVSFYNNEISEKSEIFDDQFSVERPDGSNFTLKIRSTKLEDSAMYFCASREGDNTEAFFGQGTRLTVV.

This clone was observed a few times. The same CDR3 is also encoded by other DNA sequences in this sample. This chain joins TRBV5-1 and TRBJ2-5; TRBD1 matches at 9 bases. Trimming took 4 bases from V and 5 from J; bases not matched to a gene: 6. CDR3 length: 14 residues. Looked up from germline, CDR1 is SGHRS and CDR2 is YFSETQ. DNA for the CDR3: TGCGCCAGCAGCCCTGGGACAGGGAGGGAGACCCAGTACTTC. This gives the protein CASSPGTGRETQYF.

The V and J genes are TRBV30 and TRBJ2-7; the D gene is possibly TRBD2 (6 bases). V was cut by 7 bases and J by 1 base, with 11 bases left in between. CDR1 and CDR2 (germline): GTSNPN, SVGIG (reference sequence). The CDR3 has 12 residues. CDR3 sequence (DNA): TGTGCCTCCGCCCGGGGGTCCTACGAGCAGTACTTC. Translating it yields CASARGSYEQYF.

V gene TRBV7-2 combines with J gene TRBJ2-5, with 7 positions matching TRBD2. This CDR3 region has 14 residues. Germline-derived CDR1 and CDR2 are SGHTA and FQGNSA. The junction had 8 bases not matched to a gene; V was cut back by 5 bases and J by 5 bases. The CDR3 region has the DNA TGTGCCAGCAGCCGGGAGGACTTACGGGAGACCCAGTACTTC. Translation: CASSREDLRETQYF.

The V call is TRBV29-1, the J call TRBJ1-2, with TRBD1 as a possible D gene (5 bases). This CDR3 comprises 9 residues. CDR1 and CDR2 from the germline V gene are SQVTM and ANQGSEA. The ends were cut back, 6 bases at V and 10 bases at J, with 9 bases in the middle. The CDR3 region has the DNA TGCAGCGTAACAGGAAACTACACCTTC. Translation gives CSVTGNYTF.